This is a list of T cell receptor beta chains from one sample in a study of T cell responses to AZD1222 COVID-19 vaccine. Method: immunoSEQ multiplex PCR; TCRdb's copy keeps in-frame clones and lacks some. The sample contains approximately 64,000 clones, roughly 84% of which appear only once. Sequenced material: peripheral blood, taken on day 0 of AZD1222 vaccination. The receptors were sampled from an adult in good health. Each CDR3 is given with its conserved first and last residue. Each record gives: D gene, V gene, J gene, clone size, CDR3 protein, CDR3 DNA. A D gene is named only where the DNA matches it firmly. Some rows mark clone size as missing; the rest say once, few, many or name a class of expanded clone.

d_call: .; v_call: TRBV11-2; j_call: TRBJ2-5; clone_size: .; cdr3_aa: CASSRTGETQYF; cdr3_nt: TGTGCCAGCAGCCGGACCGGGGAGACCCAGTACTTC
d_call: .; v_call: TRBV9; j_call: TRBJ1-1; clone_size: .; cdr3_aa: CASSVGRDTEAFF; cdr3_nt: TGTGCCAGCAGCGTAGGTAGGGACACTGAAGCTTTCTTT
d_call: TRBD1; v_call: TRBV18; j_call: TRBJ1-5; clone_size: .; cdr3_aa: CASSPNPDRGGQPQHF; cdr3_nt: TGTGCCAGCTCACCAAACCCGGACAGGGGGGGGCAGCCCCAGCATTTT
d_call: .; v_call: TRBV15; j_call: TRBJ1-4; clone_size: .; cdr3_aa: CATSRDRALNEKLFF; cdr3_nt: TGTGCCACCAGCAGAGATCGGGCCCTTAATGAAAAACTGTTTTTT
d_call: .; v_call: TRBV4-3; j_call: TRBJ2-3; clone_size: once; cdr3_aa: CASSLQTAPSTDTQYF; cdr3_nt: TGCGCCAGCAGCCTTCAGACAGCGCCTAGCACAGATACGCAGTATTTT
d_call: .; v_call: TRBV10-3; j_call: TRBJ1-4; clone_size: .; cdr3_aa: CAIGSEKLFF; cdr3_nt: TGTGCCATCGGAAGCGAAAAACTGTTTTTT
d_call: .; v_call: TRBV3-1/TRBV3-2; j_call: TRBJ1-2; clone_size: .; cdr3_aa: CASSQDRGGGAERYGYTF; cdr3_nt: TGTGCCAGCAGCCAAGATCGAGGGGGTGGGGCAGAACGCTATGGCTACACCTTC
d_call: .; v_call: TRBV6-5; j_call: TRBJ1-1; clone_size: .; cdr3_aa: CASSYSGLHLGGEAFF; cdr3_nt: TGTGCCAGCAGTTACTCCGGGCTCCATCTGGGAGGTGAAGCTTTCTTT
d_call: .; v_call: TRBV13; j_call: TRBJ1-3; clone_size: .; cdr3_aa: CASSLRGASGNTIYF; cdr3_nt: TGTGCCAGCAGCCTTAGGGGGGCGTCGGGAAACACCATATATTTT
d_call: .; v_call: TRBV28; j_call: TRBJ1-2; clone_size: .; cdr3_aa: CASSYQHGYTF; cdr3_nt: TGTGCCAGCAGCTACCAGCATGGCTACACCTTC
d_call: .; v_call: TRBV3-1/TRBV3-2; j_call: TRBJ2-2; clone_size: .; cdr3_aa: CASSQVGGFLNTGELFF; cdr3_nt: TGTGCCAGCAGCCAAGTGGGGGGATTCTTGAACACCGGGGAGCTGTTTTTT
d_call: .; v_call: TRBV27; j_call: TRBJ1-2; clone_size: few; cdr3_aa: CASTSLRTFNYGYTF; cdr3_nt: TGTGCCAGCACCTCACTCAGGACCTTCAACTATGGCTACACCTTC
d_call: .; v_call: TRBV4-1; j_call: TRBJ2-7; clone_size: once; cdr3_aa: CASSQEAQKEQYF; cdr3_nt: TGCGCCAGCAGCCAAGAAGCACAAAAAGAGCAGTACTTC
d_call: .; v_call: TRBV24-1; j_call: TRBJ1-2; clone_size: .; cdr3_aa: CATSDLPPSIYGYTF; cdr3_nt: TGTGCCACCAGTGATTTGCCGCCGTCTATCTATGGCTACACCTTC
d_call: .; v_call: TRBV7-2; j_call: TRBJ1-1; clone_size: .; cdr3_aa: CASSLGLMNTEAFF; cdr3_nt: TGTGCCAGCAGCCTGGGACTGATGAACACTGAAGCTTTCTTT
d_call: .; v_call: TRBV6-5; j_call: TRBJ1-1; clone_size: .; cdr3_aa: CASTTTEGSTEAFF; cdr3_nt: TGTGCCAGCACCACTACAGAGGGCAGCACTGAAGCTTTCTTT
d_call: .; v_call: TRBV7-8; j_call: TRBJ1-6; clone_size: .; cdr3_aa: CASSLQPNNSPLHF; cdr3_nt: TGTGCCAGCAGCTTGCAACCGAATAATTCACCCCTCCACTTT
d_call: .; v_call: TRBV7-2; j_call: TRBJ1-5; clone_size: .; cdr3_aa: CASSFEANQPQHF; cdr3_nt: TGTGCCAGCAGCTTTGAGGCAAATCAGCCCCAGCATTTT
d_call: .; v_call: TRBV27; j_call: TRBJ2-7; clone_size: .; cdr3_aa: CASSLWGSSYEQYF; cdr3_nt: TGTGCCAGCAGTTTATGGGGTAGCTCCTACGAGCAGTACTTC
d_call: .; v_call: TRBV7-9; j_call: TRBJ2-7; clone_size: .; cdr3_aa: CASSPPASSYEQYF; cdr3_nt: TGTGCCAGCAGCCCCCCCGCGAGCTCCTACGAGCAGTACTTC
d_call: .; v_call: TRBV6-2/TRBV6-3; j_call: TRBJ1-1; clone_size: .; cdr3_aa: CASSFQMNTEAFF; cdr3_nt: TGTGCCAGCAGTTTCCAGATGAACACTGAAGCTTTCTTT
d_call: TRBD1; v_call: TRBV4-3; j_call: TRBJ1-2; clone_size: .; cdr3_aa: CASSPQQGASYGYTF; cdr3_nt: TGCGCCAGCAGCCCCCAACAGGGGGCGAGCTATGGCTACACCTTC
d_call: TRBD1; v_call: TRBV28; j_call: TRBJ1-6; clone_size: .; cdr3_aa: CASRQGAGNSPLHF; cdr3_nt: TGTGCCAGCAGACAGGGGGCGGGGAATTCACCCCTCCACTTT
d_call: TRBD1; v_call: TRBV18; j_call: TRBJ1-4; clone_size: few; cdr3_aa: CASSPDRAEKLFF; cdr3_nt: TGTGCCAGCTCACCGGACAGGGCTGAAAAACTGTTTTTT
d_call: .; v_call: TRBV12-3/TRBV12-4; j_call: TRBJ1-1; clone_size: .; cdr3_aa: CASSLARGGAFF; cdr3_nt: TGTGCCAGCAGTTTAGCGAGGGGGGGAGCTTTCTTT
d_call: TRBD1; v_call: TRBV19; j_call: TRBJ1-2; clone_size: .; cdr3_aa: CASNQDRASYGYTF; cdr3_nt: TGTGCCAGTAATCAGGACAGGGCCTCCTATGGCTACACCTTC
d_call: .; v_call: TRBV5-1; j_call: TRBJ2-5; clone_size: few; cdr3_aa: CASSLVGDQETQYF; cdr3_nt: TGCGCCAGCAGCTTGGTCGGGGATCAAGAGACCCAGTACTTC
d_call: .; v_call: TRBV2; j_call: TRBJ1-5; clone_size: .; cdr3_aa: CASRNREDQPQHF; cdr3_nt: TGTGCCAGCAGGAACAGGGAGGACCAGCCCCAGCATTTT
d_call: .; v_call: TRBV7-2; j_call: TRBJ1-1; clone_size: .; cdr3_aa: CASSLVAGANTEAFF; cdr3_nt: TGTGCCAGCAGCTTAGTAGCAGGGGCGAACACTGAAGCTTTCTTT
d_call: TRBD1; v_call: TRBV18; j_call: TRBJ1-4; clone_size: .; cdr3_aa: CASSPFPPGQINEKLFF; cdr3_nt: TGTGCCAGCTCACCCTTCCCCCCGGGACAGATTAATGAAAAACTGTTTTTT
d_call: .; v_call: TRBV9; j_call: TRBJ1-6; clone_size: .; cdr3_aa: CASSLGDSPLHF; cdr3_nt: TGTGCCAGCAGCCTAGGGGATTCACCCCTCCACTTT
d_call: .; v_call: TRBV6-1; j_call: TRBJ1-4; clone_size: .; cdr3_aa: CASSEMYGSEKLFF; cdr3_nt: TGTGCCAGCAGTGAAATGTACGGGAGTGAAAAACTGTTTTTT
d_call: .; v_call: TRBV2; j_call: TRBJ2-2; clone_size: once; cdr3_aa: CASSVLVAGELFF; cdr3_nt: TGTGCCAGCAGTGTGCTAGTGGCCGGGGAGCTGTTTTTT
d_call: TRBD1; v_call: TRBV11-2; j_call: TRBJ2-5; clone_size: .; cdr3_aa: CASSQGTGTETQYF; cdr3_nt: TGTGCCAGCAGCCAGGGGACAGGGACTGAGACCCAGTACTTC
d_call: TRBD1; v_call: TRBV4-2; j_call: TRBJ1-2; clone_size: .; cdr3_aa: CASSQDTGDWGYTF; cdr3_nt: TGTGCCAGCAGCCAAGACACAGGGGATTGGGGCTACACCTTC
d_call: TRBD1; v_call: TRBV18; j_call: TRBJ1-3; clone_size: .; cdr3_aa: CASSQDRGNTIYF; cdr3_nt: TGTGCCAGCTCACAGGACAGGGGAAACACCATATATTTT
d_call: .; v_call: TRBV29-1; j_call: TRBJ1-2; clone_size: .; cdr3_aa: CSVPSRVSGYGYTF; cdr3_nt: TGCAGCGTTCCCTCCAGGGTCTCGGGCTATGGCTACACCTTC
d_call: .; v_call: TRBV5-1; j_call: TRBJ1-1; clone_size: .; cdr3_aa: CASSLVGGANTEAFF; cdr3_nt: TGCGCCAGCAGCTTGGTCGGGGGGGCGAACACTGAAGCTTTCTTT
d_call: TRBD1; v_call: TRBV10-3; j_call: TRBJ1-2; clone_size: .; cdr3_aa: CAITRDRGGGYTF; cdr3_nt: TGTGCCATCACCAGAGACAGGGGAGGTGGCTACACCTTC
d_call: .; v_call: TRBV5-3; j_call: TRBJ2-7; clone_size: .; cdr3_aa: CARSLTHAEQYF; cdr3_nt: TGTGCCAGAAGCTTGACTCATGCCGAGCAGTACTTC
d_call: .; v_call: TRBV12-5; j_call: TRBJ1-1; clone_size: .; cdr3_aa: CASGLGEATGTEAFF; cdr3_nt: TGTGCTAGTGGTTTGGGAGAGGCCACGGGGACTGAAGCTTTCTTT
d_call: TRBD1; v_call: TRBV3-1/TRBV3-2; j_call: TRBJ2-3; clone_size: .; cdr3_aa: CASSLRQGVTDTQYF; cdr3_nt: TGTGCCAGCAGCCTACGACAGGGGGTAACAGATACGCAGTATTTT
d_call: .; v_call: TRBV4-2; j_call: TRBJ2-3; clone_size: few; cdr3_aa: CASSQDPGGTDTQYF; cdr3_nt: TGTGCCAGCAGCCAAGATCCCGGGGGCACAGATACGCAGTATTTT
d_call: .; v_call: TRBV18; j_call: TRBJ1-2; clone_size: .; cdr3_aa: CASSPGGDNSDGYTF; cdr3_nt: TGTGCCAGCTCACCTGGAGGGGATAATAGCGATGGCTACACCTTC
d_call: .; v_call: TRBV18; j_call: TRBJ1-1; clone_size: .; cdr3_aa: CASSFRETEAFF; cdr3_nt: TGTGCCAGCTCATTTAGGGAGACTGAAGCTTTCTTT
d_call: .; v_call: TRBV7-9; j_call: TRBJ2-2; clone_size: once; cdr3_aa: CASSLDSSTGELFF; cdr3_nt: TGTGCCAGCAGCCTGGACAGTAGCACCGGGGAGCTGTTTTTT
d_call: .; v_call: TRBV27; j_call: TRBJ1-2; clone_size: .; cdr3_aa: CASRPDEGLHYGYTF; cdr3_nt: TGTGCCAGCAGACCCGATGAAGGTCTTCACTATGGCTACACCTTC
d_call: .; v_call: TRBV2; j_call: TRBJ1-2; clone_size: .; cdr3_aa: CASNPANYGYTF; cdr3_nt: TGTGCCAGCAACCCCGCTAACTATGGCTACACCTTC
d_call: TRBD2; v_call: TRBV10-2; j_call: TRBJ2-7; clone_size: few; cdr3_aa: CASSELRGDLYEQYF; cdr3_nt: TGCGCCAGCAGTGAGTTGCGGGGGGATCTCTACGAGCAGTACTTC
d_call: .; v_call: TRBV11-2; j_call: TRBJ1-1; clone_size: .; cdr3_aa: CASSLQENTEAFF; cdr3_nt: TGTGCCAGCAGCCTTCAGGAGAACACTGAAGCTTTCTTT
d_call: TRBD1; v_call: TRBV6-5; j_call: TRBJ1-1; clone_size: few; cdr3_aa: CASSYPSTGVTEAFF; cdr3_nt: TGTGCCAGCAGTTACCCCTCGACAGGGGTAACTGAAGCTTTCTTT
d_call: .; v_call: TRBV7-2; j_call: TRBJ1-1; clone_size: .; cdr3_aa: CASSLGEGGTEAFF; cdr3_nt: TGTGCCAGCAGCTTAGGAGAAGGGGGCACTGAAGCTTTCTTT
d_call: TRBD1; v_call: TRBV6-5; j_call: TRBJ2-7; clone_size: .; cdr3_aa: CASQMRDRSLNEQYF; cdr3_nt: TGTGCCAGCCAAATGAGGGACAGAAGCCTAAACGAGCAGTACTTC
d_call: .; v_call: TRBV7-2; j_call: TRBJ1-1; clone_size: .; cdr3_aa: CASSLEADTEAFF; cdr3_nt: TGTGCCAGCAGCTTAGAAGCAGACACTGAAGCTTTCTTT
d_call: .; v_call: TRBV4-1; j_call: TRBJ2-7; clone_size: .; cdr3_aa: CASSPPGGLYYEQYF; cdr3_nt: TGCGCCAGCAGCCCCCCGGGCGGTCTTTACTACGAGCAGTACTTC